These 2 T cell receptor beta chains originate from one sample sequenced in a study of cytomegalovirus exposure and HLA in healthy donors (dated by TCRdb to between 2016 and 2019). The library relied on the immunoSEQ multiplex PCR assay. The multiplex PCR relied on a mix of 60 forward primers for TCR Vbeta segments and 13 reverse primers for TCR Jbeta segments. TCRdb took this table from immuneACCESS and kept in-frame rearrangements with V and J called. Such tables lack part of the clones; where checked against another copy, unresolved V genes explain under half of the gap, and the rest is unexplained. This sample is represented by 150,000 to 200,000 clones; 75% to 80% of them were singletons. Clones ranked in the top ten supply approximately 0.89% of the sample. The sequenced material came from PBMCs. Source of these receptors: a woman in her forties or fifties in good health and CMV-seropositive.

The chain uses TRBV4-2 and TRBJ2-3; D not certain. CDR1 LGHNA and CDR2 YNFKEQ come from the germline V gene. V was pared by 4 bases and J by 3 bases, with 8 bases between. This CDR3 is 13 amino acids long. In DNA, the CDR3 is TGTGCCAGCAGCCTAATTGAGACAGATACGCAGTATTTT. Its protein product is CASSLIETDTQYF.

V usage is TRBV25-1 and J usage is TRBJ2-7, with 9 bases fitting TRBD1. Looked up from germline, CDR1 is MGHDK and CDR2 is SYGVNS. The CDR3 has 15 residues. The junction had 8 bases not matched to a gene; V was cut back by 2 bases and J by 6 bases. The DNA for the CDR3 is TGTGCCAGCAGTGAACCCGGGACAGGGTTTCCCGAGCAGTACTTC. Translated: CASSEPGTGFPEQYF.